The rows below give T cell receptor beta chains drawn from one sample of a study of cytomegalovirus exposure and HLA in healthy donors. Sequencing was performed with immunoSEQ multiplex PCR; in TCRdb, only in-frame clones are kept and a portion is missing. This table holds 150,000 to 200,000 clones, about 80% found once. The source material was PBMCs. All receptors derive from a woman aged 50 to 60 in good health and CMV-seropositive. Both conserved end residues are part of each CDR3. Each record gives: V gene, J gene, CDR3 protein.

TRBV6-6,TRBJ1-1,CASSYARSNTEAFF
TRBV6-5,TRBJ1-6,CASNPRDRFTLHF
TRBV7-8,TRBJ2-3,CASSGTSRTDTQYF
TRBV7-2,TRBJ1-2,CASRQGADYGYTF
TRBV6-5,TRBJ1-6,CASSYSYRWNSPLHF
TRBV7-2,TRBJ2-3,CASSLEGMGDTQYF
TRBV5-1,TRBJ1-5,CASSLTGASGQPQHF
TRBV7-9,TRBJ2-6,CASAPGGANVLTF
TRBV19,TRBJ1-5,CASSSGNRATGRPQHF
TRBV11-2,TRBJ1-2,CASSQRTTQGDYGYTF
TRBV5-1,TRBJ2-5,CASSLRRETQYF
TRBV7-9,TRBJ2-7,CASSPRTNGDEQYF
TRBV9,TRBJ2-5,CASSLSGGAAVGTQYF
TRBV10-2,TRBJ1-1,CASSEMGGTEAFF
TRBV11-2,TRBJ1-1,CASSFIPGQGEGSEAFF
TRBV6-1,TRBJ2-7,CASSHGASYEQYF
TRBV2,TRBJ2-1,CASTQGSGEQFF
TRBV9,TRBJ2-3,CASSPGTSGGAGADTQYF
TRBV4-1,TRBJ1-6,CASSQETGANSPLHF
TRBV7-9,TRBJ1-1,CSSSFQADGTEAFF
TRBV9,TRBJ2-1,CASTGGQSYNEQFF
TRBV10-1,TRBJ2-7,CASSDTTNTYEQYF
TRBV7-6,TRBJ1-1,CASSSTGGEDTEAFF
TRBV10-2,TRBJ1-1,CASSVRGEGTEAFF
TRBV7-8,TRBJ1-2,CASSLVESYGYTF
TRBV4-3,TRBJ2-2,CASSQDRRAGGLSTGELFF
TRBV5-5,TRBJ2-7,CASSLIGSYEQYF
TRBV9,TRBJ1-1,CASSPNPGGRVLDTEAFF
TRBV6-5,TRBJ1-1,CASIRQGAVTEAFF